What follows are 25 T cell receptor beta chains derived from one specimen sequenced in a study of monozygotic twins with inflammatory bowel disease. Using the 5' RACE reads, TCRdb records one entry per CDR3 protein without DNA. Its listing shows about 85,000 distinct CDR3 sequences. The sequencing sample was made of blood. The source of these receptors is a human donor with ulcerative colitis or Crohn's disease, or a healthy co-twin of an affected twin (not recorded which).

This chain connects TRBV7-6 to TRBJ2-5. CDR3 length equals 12 residues. CDR1 and CDR2 (germline): SGHVS, FNYEAQ. The CDR3 here is CASSLNRETQYF.

CDR3 protein: CASSKGLAGYHNEQFF. This rearrangement joins TRBV12-3 or TRBV12-4 to TRBJ2-1; TCRdb's D call of TRBD2 is untestable without DNA. This CDR3 is built from 16 residues.

The chain carries TRBV20-1 and TRBJ2-1; TCRdb gives TRBD1 as the D gene, but with no DNA this cannot be confirmed. CDR1 and CDR2 (germline): DFQATT, SNEGSKA (reference sequence). The CDR3 length is 20 residues. CDR3 in amino acids: CSARDLWRGKIGGSYNEQFF.

The V call is TRBV5-1, the J call TRBJ2-1; TCRdb's D gene call, TRBD1, goes unchecked for lack of DNA. The germline V gene has CDR1 SGHRS and CDR2 YFSETQ. There are 14 residues in the CDR3. The CDR3 reads CASSLDPGRDEQFF.

The V call is TRBV29-1, the J call TRBJ1-5; TCRdb lists TRBD1, though no DNA is available to test this call. CDR1 and CDR2 from the germline V gene are SQVTM and ANQGSEA. The CDR3 is 15 residues long. The CDR3 loop is CSVVTGTGGDQPQHF.

The chain combines TRBV7-9 with TRBJ2-7; TCRdb calls TRBD1, which cannot be checked without DNA. The CDR3 contains 13 residues. From germline, CDR1 is SEHNR and CDR2 FQNEAQ (reference sequence). CDR3 amino acids: CASSTGQGYEQYF. Based on the CDR3 plus reference TRBV7-9 and TRBJ2-7, the full variable domain is DTGVSQNPRHKITKRGQNVTFRCDPISEHNRLYWYRQTLGQGPEFLTYFQNEAQLEKSRLLSDRFSAERPKGSFSTLEIQRTEQGDSAMYLCASSTGQGYEQYFGPGTRLTVT.

The rearrangement links TRBV7-8 to TRBJ1-1; TCRdb's D call, TRBD1, is unchecked because there is no DNA. Germline CDR1 reads SGHVS; CDR2 reads FQNEAQ. CDR3 length equals 17 residues. The CDR3 loop is CASSLAGQGVGLTEAFF. The full variable domain, rest sourced from reference TRBV7-8 and TRBJ1-1, is GAGVSQSPRYKVAKRGQDVALRCDPISGHVSLFWYQQALGQGPEFLTYFQNEAQLDKSGLPSDRFFAERPEGSVSTLKIQRTQQEDSAVYLCASSLAGQGVGLTEAFFGQGTRLTVV.

The genes are TRBV5-1 and TRBJ2-7; TCRdb names TRBD1, which stays unverified in the absence of DNA. CDR3 length equals 15 residues. Germline CDR1 is SGHRS and CDR2 is YFSETQ. The CDR3 spells CASSPRQGTSYEQYF.

The CDR3 sequence: CASSRRTLTYEQYF. This chain uses TRBV5-4 with TRBJ2-7; TCRdb gives TRBD1 as the D gene, but with no DNA this cannot be confirmed. Germline lookup yields CDR1 SGHNT and CDR2 YYREEE (reference sequence). The CDR3 sequence is 14 residues long.

This chain's CDR3 is CASSEVGLGTDTQYF. This chain connects TRBV2 to TRBJ2-3. The CDR3 totals 15 residues. Germline assignment: CDR1 SNHLY and CDR2 FYNNEI.

The chain couples TRBV4-2 to TRBJ2-1. Looked up from germline, CDR1 is LGHNA and CDR2 is YNFKEQ. The CDR3 has 16 amino acids. CDR3 sequence reads: CASSQGRQGSYNEQFF.

CDR3 region: CASSWGQGTTEAFF. The rearrangement links TRBV12-3 or TRBV12-4 to TRBJ1-1; TCRdb selects TRBD1, and the lack of DNA leaves this call unchecked. CDR3 length: 14 amino acids.

The rearrangement links TRBV20-1 to TRBJ2-1. The length of the CDR3 is 13 residues. Germline V gives CDR1 DFQATT, CDR2 SNEGSKA (reference sequence). CDR3 amino acids: CGTVFGWYNEQFF.

The chain has TRBV7-2 and TRBJ2-7; TCRdb designates TRBD1, a call that cannot be tested without DNA. Germline V gene sequence: CDR1 SGHTA, CDR2 FQGNSA. This CDR3 is 13 amino acids long. The CDR3 sequence: CASGIRGLREQYF.

J is TRBJ2-3 and V is TRBV11-2; TCRdb calls TRBD1, which cannot be checked without DNA. The germline V gene encodes CDR1 SGHAT and CDR2 FQNNGV. The CDR3 is 15 residues long. The CDR3 loop is CASSFAGDSTDTQYF. The variable domain in full, with the rest retrieved from reference TRBV11-2 and TRBJ2-3, is EAGVAQSPRYKIIEKRQSVAFWCNPISGHATLYWYQQILGQGPKLLIQFQNNGVVDDSQLPKDRFSAERLKGVDSTLKIQPAKLEDSAVYLCASSFAGDSTDTQYFGPGTRLTVL.

The J gene is TRBJ1-2, the V gene TRBV14. Germline CDR1 reads SGHDN; CDR2 reads FVKESK. This CDR3 region has 13 residues. The CDR3 sequence: CASSQGRYYGYTF.

This chain uses TRBV6-1 with TRBJ1-1; there is no DNA to check the TCRdb D call of TRBD1. The CDR3 has 15 amino acids. Germline V lookup: CDR1 MNHNS, CDR2 SASEGT. This CDR3 reads CASSRRTGANTEAFF.

This rearrangement joins TRBV5-1 to TRBJ1-1; the D call of TRBD1 rests on TCRdb alone, since no DNA is present to check it. Germline V gene sequence: CDR1 SGHRS, CDR2 YFSETQ. The CDR3 is made up of 11 amino acids. The CDR3 reads CASSAGDVAFF.

This chain links TRBV5-8 with TRBJ2-3; TCRdb indicates TRBD2, and absent DNA this call remains unverified. This CDR3 is 17 amino acids long. The germline V gene encodes CDR1 SGHTS and CDR2 YDEGEE. CDR3 region: CASSVGGGGTRTDTQYF.

The chain couples TRBV11-2 to TRBJ1-5. The CDR3 covers 13 residues. The germline gives CDR1 SGHAT, CDR2 FQNNGV. The CDR3: CASSWDLNQPQHF.

The chain links TRBV2 to TRBJ2-7; the TCRdb call, TRBD1, lacks DNA for checking. The CDR3 has 13 amino acids. Germline V gene data show CDR1 as SNHLY and CDR2 as FYNNEI. The CDR3 protein is CATNRDRGEEQYF.

The chain uses TRBV7-9 and TRBJ2-3; as DNA is missing, the TRBD2 call by TCRdb cannot be tested. The CDR3 loop spans 14 amino acids. Germline CDR1 is SEHNR and CDR2 is FQNEAQ (reference sequence). CDR3 region: CASTPGVSTDTQYF.

The chain links TRBV3-1 to TRBJ2-6; TCRdb indicates TRBD1, and absent DNA this call remains unverified. From germline, CDR1 is LGHDT and CDR2 YNNKEL (reference sequence). This CDR3 region has 15 residues. CDR3 residues: CASSFGHSGANVLTF.

The J gene is TRBJ2-1, the V gene TRBV11-2; as DNA is missing, the TRBD1 call by TCRdb cannot be tested. The CDR3 is 16 amino acids. Germline assignment: CDR1 SGHAT and CDR2 FQNNGV. The CDR3 reads CASSFGGSALYNEQFF.

The rearrangement uses TRBV5-1 and TRBJ2-1; no DNA is available, so the TRBD1 call from TCRdb remains unchecked. The V gene's germline CDR1 is SGHRS and CDR2 YFSETQ. The length of the CDR3 is 14 residues. Here the CDR3 reads CASRTDYSYNEQFF. Variable domain in full (rest from reference TRBV5-1 and TRBJ2-1): KAGVTQTPRYLIKTRGQQVTLSCSPISGHRSVSWYQQTPGQGLQFLFEYFSETQRNKGNFPGRFSGRQFSNSRSEMNVSTLELGDSALYLCASRTDYSYNEQFFGPGTRLTVL.